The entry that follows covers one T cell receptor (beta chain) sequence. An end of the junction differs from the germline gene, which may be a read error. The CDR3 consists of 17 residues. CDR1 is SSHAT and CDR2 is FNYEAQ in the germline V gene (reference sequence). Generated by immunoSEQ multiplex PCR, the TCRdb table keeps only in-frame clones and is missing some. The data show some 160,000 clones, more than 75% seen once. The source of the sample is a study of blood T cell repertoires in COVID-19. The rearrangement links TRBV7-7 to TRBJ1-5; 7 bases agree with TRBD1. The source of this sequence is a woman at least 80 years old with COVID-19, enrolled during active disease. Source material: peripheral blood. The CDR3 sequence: CASSLAPDREVIGPQHF. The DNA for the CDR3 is TGTGCTAGCAGCTTAGCGCCTGACAGGGAGGTGATCGGGCCCCAGCATTTT. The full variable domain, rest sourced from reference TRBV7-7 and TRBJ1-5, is GAGVSQSPRYKVTKRGQDVTLRCDPISSHATLYWYQQALGQGPEFLTYFNYEAQPDKSGLPSDRFSAERPEGSISTLTIQRTEQRDSAMYRCASSLAPDREVIGPQHFGDGTRLSIL.